This entry lists 28 T cell receptor beta chains sequenced from one sample in a study of CD8+ T cells in alopecia areata. Sequencing used cDNA as its template, made by extracting RNA and reverse transcribing it. The assay was immunoSEQ multiplex PCR, and TCRdb's table has in-frame clones only and misses some. The data show 150,000 to 200,000 clones, with around 54% seen just once and about 4.3% held by the top ten. Material for sequencing was CD4+ T cells sorted from blood. The receptors originated from a human donor in good health.

V is TRBV7-7 and J is TRBJ2-5, with D perhaps being TRBD1 or TRBD2 (5 bases each). The CDR3 length is 14 residues. From germline, CDR1 is SSHAT and CDR2 FNYEAQ (reference sequence). V was clipped by 1 base and J by 4 bases, with 10 bases between them. CDR3: CASSLGGEGETQYF. Here the CDR3 DNA reads TGTGCCAGCAGCTTAGGAGGGGAAGGAGAGACCCAGTACTTC.

The chain has TRBV5-6 and TRBJ2-7; 9 bases are shared with TRBD1. Looked up from germline, CDR1 is SGHDT and CDR2 is YYEEEE. The CDR3 has 14 amino acids. V was clipped by 3 bases and J by 4 bases; unmatched bases: 5. CDR3: CASSYRDRVYEQYF. CDR3 DNA: TGTGCCAGCAGCTACCGGGACAGGGTATACGAGCAGTACTTC.

The chain joins TRBV9 to TRBJ2-5, with no clear D. The CDR3 contains 13 residues. Trimming cost V 3 bases and J 4 bases, with 10 bases left between them. Looked up from germline, CDR1 is SGDLS and CDR2 is YYNGEE. CDR3 amino acids: CASSATSGETQYF. In DNA form, the CDR3 reads TGTGCCAGCAGCGCTACCTCGGGAGAGACCCAGTACTTC.

The rearrangement joins TRBV29-1 to TRBJ1-2; D perhaps matches TRBD1 (6 bases). Per germline, CDR1 SQVTM and CDR2 ANQGSEA. V gave up 5 bases and J gave up 3 bases, with 13 bases separating them. The CDR3 is 13 amino acids. The CDR3 coding sequence is TGCAGCGTTACCCCCCGACAGGACTATGGCTACACCTTC. As protein: CSVTPRQDYGYTF.

Remarks on this clone: This CDR3 is also generated by other DNA sequences in the sample. The J gene is TRBJ2-2, the V gene TRBV5-1; perhaps TRBD1 as D (5 bases). CDR3 length equals 13 residues. The V and J ends lost 0 bases and 5 bases respectively, with 5 bases between them. Germline CDR1 SGHRS, CDR2 YFSETQ. CDR3 amino acids: CASSLAGTGELFF. The CDR3 coding sequence is TGCGCCAGCAGCTTGGCAGGGACCGGGGAGCTGTTTTTT.

This clone has a handful of counts. The V call is TRBV10-3, the J call TRBJ2-1; weak D call: TRBD1 (5 bases). This CDR3 has 12 amino acids. The V gene lost 7 bases and the J gene lost 9 bases, with 13 bases spanning the gap. CDR1 is ENHRY, CDR2 SYGVKD, per germline. The CDR3 region is CAITEHRGEQFF. In DNA form, the CDR3 reads TGTGCCATCACGGAGCATAGGGGTGAGCAGTTCTTC.

This clone has a single count. V usage is TRBV7-2 and J usage is TRBJ2-7; tentatively, D is TRBD1 or TRBD2 (6 bases each). The CDR3 covers 15 residues. Germline assignment: CDR1 SGHTA and CDR2 FQGNSA. V lost 6 bases and J 2 bases, leaving 17 bases between the germline ends. DNA for the CDR3: TGTGCCAGCAGACAAGGGGGGTCCCCTACCTACGAGCAGTACTTC. Protein product: CASRQGGSPTYEQYF.

The chain joins TRBV4-2 to TRBJ1-1; 7 bases line up with TRBD1. Germline assignment: CDR1 LGHNA and CDR2 YNFKEQ. The junction had 8 bases not matched to a gene; V was cut back by 0 bases and J by 4 bases. The CDR3 contains 16 residues. This CDR3 is CASSQDLTGPSTEAFF. CDR3 bases: TGTGCCAGCAGCCAAGATCTGACAGGGCCGAGCACTGAAGCTTTCTTT.

This clone was seen only a few times. J is TRBJ2-1 and V is TRBV28; D might be TRBD2 (6 bases). The CDR3 has 14 residues. Germline CDR1 reads MDHEN; CDR2 reads SYDVKM. Deletions cut 3 bases from V and 8 bases from J, with 14 bases between. The chain's CDR3 is CASSLEGWADEQFF. The CDR3 DNA sequence: TGTGCCAGCAGTTTGGAGGGTTGGGCGGATGAGCAGTTCTTC.

This clone was seen only a few times. J is TRBJ2-5 and V is TRBV28, with TRBD1 identical over 9 bases. The CDR3 is made up of 13 amino acids. V shed 7 bases, J shed 6 bases, and the junction held 6 bases outside the gene matches. Germline CDR1 MDHEN, CDR2 SYDVKM. CDR3 amino acids: CASKGTGRQTQYF. The CDR3 nucleotides read TGTGCCAGCAAGGGGACAGGGCGGCAGACCCAGTACTTC.

The chain employs TRBV6-6 and TRBJ2-3; no clear D. The CDR3 is 13 amino acids. V lost 0 bases, J lost 0 bases, and 1 base lay in between. Germline V CDR1 and CDR2: MNHNY, SVGAGI (reference sequence). CDR3 nucleotides: TGTGCCAGCAGTTACTCCAGCACAGATACGCAGTATTTT. It codes for CASSYSSTDTQYF.

V usage is TRBV9 and J usage is TRBJ2-3; D gene uncertain. Trimming removed 3 bases at V and 6 bases at J, with 20 bases between. The CDR3 has 16 residues. Germline loops: CDR1 SGDLS, CDR2 YYNGEE. This chain's CDR3 is CASSADNKGGRDTQYF. Here the CDR3 DNA reads TGTGCCAGCAGCGCGGATAACAAGGGCGGTAGGGATACGCAGTATTTT.

This clone was detected only a few times. The chain recombines TRBV2 with TRBJ2-3; TRBD2 agrees at 8 bases. V shed 11 bases, J shed 5 bases, and the junction held 9 bases outside the gene matches. Germline CDR1 reads SNHLY; CDR2 reads FYNNEI. The CDR3 runs to 13 residues. The CDR3 bases are TGTGCCGGACCAAGCGGGAGCGGAGATACGCAGTATTTT. Encoded protein: CAGPSGSGDTQYF.

This chain joins TRBV6-5 and TRBJ1-2; TRBD1 agrees at 7 bases. The CDR3 contains 13 residues. The germline V gene has CDR1 MNHEY and CDR2 SVGAGI. J lost 5 bases, V lost 6 bases, and 6 bases had no gene match. The CDR3 DNA reads as TGTGCCAGCAGCTCTGACAGGGAATATGGCTACACCTTC. It encodes CASSSDREYGYTF.

The chain has TRBV6-5 and TRBJ2-5; D gene ambiguous. Deletions cut 6 bases from V and 1 base from J, with 9 bases between. Germline lookup yields CDR1 MNHEY and CDR2 SVGAGI. The CDR3 loop spans 13 amino acids. CDR3 region: CASSQRPQETQYF. DNA of the CDR3: TGTGCCAGCAGCCAGCGACCCCAAGAGACCCAGTACTTC.

The chain joins TRBV30 to TRBJ2-1, with D possibly TRBD2 on 6 matching bases. The CDR3 loop spans 14 amino acids. Germline values: CDR1 GTSNPN, CDR2 SVGIG (reference sequence). Trimming removed 3 bases at V and 6 bases at J, with 15 bases between. CDR3 nucleotide sequence: TGTGCCTGGAGCCCCCCCCTAGCGAGCAATGAGCAGTTCTTC. This sequence encodes CAWSPPLASNEQFF.

The rearrangement links TRBV30 to TRBJ2-5; D call uncertain. Deletions cut 5 bases from V and 3 bases from J, with 19 bases between. There are 15 residues in the CDR3. From germline, CDR1 is GTSNPN and CDR2 SVGIG (reference sequence). The CDR3, as DNA: TGTGCCTGGGAATGCGTTCCGGATTTTGAAGAGACCCAGTACTTC. Translated, it gives CAWECVPDFEETQYF.

The J gene is TRBJ2-5, the V gene TRBV15; either TRBD1 or TRBD2 may supply D (5 bases each). The ends were cut back, 0 bases at V and 6 bases at J, with 14 bases in the middle. The CDR3 runs 15 residues. The germline gives CDR1 LNHNV, CDR2 YYDKDF (reference sequence). In DNA, the CDR3 is TGTGCCACCAGCAGAGATGAGGGGCCGGAACAGACCCAGTACTTC. Encoded protein: CATSRDEGPEQTQYF. Using reference TRBV15 and TRBJ2-5 for the parts outside the CDR3, the full variable domain is DAMVIQNPRYQVTQFGKPVTLSCSQTLNHNVMYWYQQKSSQAPKLLFHYYDKDFNNEADTPDNFQSRRPNTSFCFLDIRSPGLGDTAMYLCATSRDEGPEQTQYFGPGTRLLVL.

The V call is TRBV29-1, the J call TRBJ1-2; the D is unclear. CDR3 length: 13 amino acids. Germline V gene data show CDR1 as SQVTM and CDR2 as ANQGSEA. V was pared by 0 bases and J by 8 bases, with 13 bases between. The CDR3 sequence: CSVEEGPPRGYTF. CDR3 in DNA: TGCAGCGTTGAAGAAGGACCTCCGCGGGGCTACACCTTC.

The chain couples TRBV7-2 to TRBJ2-5, with 10 positions matching TRBD1. V was clipped by 4 bases and J by 5 bases; unmatched bases: 4. CDR1 is SGHTA and CDR2 is FQGNSA in the germline V gene. This CDR3 comprises 14 residues. For the CDR3, the DNA is TGTGCCAGCAGCTGGGACAGGGGCGGGGAGACCCAGTACTTC. Translated: CASSWDRGGETQYF.

The V call is TRBV29-1, the J call TRBJ2-1, with 10 bases that match TRBD2. Germline lookup yields CDR1 SQVTM and CDR2 ANQGSEA. The CDR3 length is 14 residues. The junction had 7 bases not matched to a gene; V was cut back by 7 bases and J by 4 bases. The CDR3 reads CSAYGTSAYNEQFF. The CDR3 bases are TGCAGCGCTTATGGGACTAGCGCTTACAATGAGCAGTTCTTC.

This chain connects TRBV29-1 to TRBJ2-7, with D perhaps being TRBD1 or TRBD2 (5 bases each). With 8 bases removed from V and 5 bases from J, the gap between germline ends came to 22 bases. Germline CDR1 reads SQVTM; CDR2 reads ANQGSEA. The CDR3 contains 14 residues. The CDR3 is CSTMTRGEAHEQYF. The CDR3 DNA reads TGCAGCACCATGACCCGGGGCGAGGCGCACGAGCAGTACTTC.

J is TRBJ2-3 and V is TRBV15; 8 bases align to TRBD2. The length of the CDR3 is 12 residues. The V gene's germline CDR1 is LNHNV and CDR2 YYDKDF (reference sequence). V gave up 3 bases and J gave up 11 bases; unmatched junction bases: 4. Here the CDR3 reads CATSSSGVMQYF. The CDR3 region has the DNA TGTGCCACCAGCAGTAGCGGGGTCATGCAGTATTTT.

The chain has TRBV29-1 and TRBJ2-1, with D perhaps TRBD1 or TRBD2 (5 bases each). The germline V gene has CDR1 SQVTM and CDR2 ANQGSEA. This CDR3 has 15 residues. V dropped 3 bases and J dropped 10 bases, with 22 bases sitting between them. The DNA of the CDR3 is TGCAGCGTTGATGCTGGGACCCTGCAGGTCGGGGAGCAGTTCTTC. Translation: CSVDAGTLQVGEQFF.

The chain links TRBV6-6 to TRBJ2-7; either TRBD1 or TRBD2 may supply D (5 bases each). CDR1 MNHNY and CDR2 SVGAGI come from the germline V gene (reference sequence). The CDR3 totals 15 residues. V was clipped by 6 bases and J by 0 bases, with 15 bases between them. CDR3 sequence reads: CASSFEGLPSYEQYF. The CDR3 coding sequence is TGTGCCAGCAGCTTCGAGGGGCTCCCCTCCTACGAGCAGTACTTC.

This chain joins TRBV29-1 and TRBJ2-7, with D perhaps given as TRBD1 or TRBD2 (6 bases each). Germline-derived CDR1 and CDR2 are SQVTM and ANQGSEA. Trimming removed 7 bases at V and 2 bases at J, with 18 bases between. The CDR3 is 14 amino acids. The DNA for the CDR3 is TGCAGCGCCGAGGGGGACTTGGCTCCCTACGAGCAGTACTTC. Residues: CSAEGDLAPYEQYF.

The rearrangement joins TRBV5-4 to TRBJ2-7; perhaps D is TRBD1 or TRBD2 (5 bases each). CDR1 is SGHNT and CDR2 is YYREEE in the germline V gene (reference sequence). This CDR3 region has 16 residues. V lost 0 bases and J lost 2, with 15 bases in between. The CDR3 DNA sequence: TGTGCCAGCAGCTTGGGGGGCGGCCGGGGCCCCTACGAGCAGTACTTC. Translating it yields CASSLGGGRGPYEQYF.

This sequence joins TRBV7-6 and TRBJ2-2; 9 bases fit TRBD1. J gave up 4 bases and V 2 bases, and 2 bases lay outside the gene matches. Looked up from germline, CDR1 is SGHVS and CDR2 is FNYEAQ. This CDR3 contains 15 residues. CDR3 nucleotide sequence: TGTGCCAGCAGCTTAACAGGGGGCCGCACCGGGGAGCTGTTTTTT. Encoded protein: CASSLTGGRTGELFF.